Listed below are T cell receptor beta chains from one sample, sequenced in a study of blood T cells in healthy people across ages. One entry per CDR3 protein results from TCRdb running MiXCR on the 5' RACE reads. The data contain some 640,000 distinct CDR3 sequences, roughly 31% of them singletons. The sequencing sample was made of blood. Receptors were obtained from a woman aged 80 or over in good health. The CDR3 runs from the conserved cysteine through the conserved F or W. Fields, in order: J gene, V gene, CDR3 length, CDR3 protein.

TRBJ2-4 | TRBV20-1 | 15 | CSAVMGQLAKNIQYF
TRBJ1-3 | TRBV29-1 | 14 | CSVEPRDKGNTIYF
TRBJ2-7 | TRBV20-1 | 18 | CSARDRRQGHSVSYEQYF
TRBJ1-5 | TRBV15 | 15 | CATSRGGGGGQPQHF
TRBJ1-3 | TRBV6-2/TRBV6-3 | 17 | CASSSDLDRAYGNTIYF
TRBJ1-2 | TRBV6-6 | 14 | CASSYSETGIGYTF
TRBJ2-3 | TRBV7-9 | 16 | CASSLSLAGSRDTQYF
TRBJ2-7 | TRBV7-9 | 12 | CASNRKGEEQYF
TRBJ2-5 | TRBV7-9 | 13 | CASSLLGGETQYF
TRBJ1-1 | TRBV6-1 | 14 | CASRGYRTTTEAFF
TRBJ2-1 | TRBV20-1 | 13 | CSARRGARNEQFF
TRBJ2-2 | TRBV14 | 13 | CASSQEGTGELFF
TRBJ2-1 | TRBV9 | 15 | CASSQARVGNNEQFF
TRBJ2-7 | TRBV6-5 | 14 | CASRRAGGLNEQYF
TRBJ2-5 | TRBV13 | 21 | CASRSNRGTSGARGRQETQYF
TRBJ2-2 | TRBV7-6 | 17 | CASSLVAGQVNTGELFF
TRBJ2-5 | TRBV7-2 | 16 | CASSSRHRDGKETQYF
TRBJ2-1 | TRBV2 | 17 | CASSETPVSGGYNEQFF
TRBJ1-5 | TRBV6-6 | 17 | CASSPLLTDRGGQPQHF
TRBJ1-6 | TRBV5-1 | 15 | CASSTWDSRNSPLHF
TRBJ1-2 | TRBV6-6 | 13 | CASREGGHYGYTF
TRBJ2-5 | TRBV15 | 15 | CATSREKGVWGTQYF
TRBJ2-7 | TRBV10-3 | 16 | CAISESAQVGSCEQYF
TRBJ2-1 | TRBV5-1 | 14 | CASSSGLDPNEQFF
TRBJ2-1 | TRBV5-1 | 13 | CASSLDRGAEQFF
TRBJ2-3 | TRBV5-1 | 13 | CASSLAVEDTQYF
TRBJ2-7 | TRBV29-1 | 12 | CSVVLTGYEQYF
TRBJ2-1 | TRBV20-1 | 14 | CSASGARSYNEQFF
TRBJ2-5 | TRBV12-3/TRBV12-4 | 16 | CASSLPPGGARETQYF
TRBJ1-2 | TRBV6-1 | 13 | CASILDWLYGYTF
TRBJ2-7 | TRBV29-1 | 11 | CSVVRAREQYF
TRBJ2-3 | TRBV6-5 | 13 | CASGVSGTDTQYF
TRBJ1-2 | TRBV20-1 | 14 | CSARPAGTNYGYTF
TRBJ2-3 | TRBV5-1 | 16 | CASSLSGLAGRDTQYF
TRBJ2-1 | TRBV7-8 | 14 | CASTSRGRGNEQFF
TRBJ2-5 | TRBV5-1 | 12 | CASSLAAETQYF
TRBJ2-5 | TRBV28 | 13 | CASNASGVVTQYF
TRBJ2-7 | TRBV5-1 | 14 | CASSVASSTFEQYF
TRBJ1-1 | TRBV20-1 | 11 | CSYSMNTEAFF
TRBJ2-7 | TRBV7-9 | 14 | CASSLGSITYEQYF